The clone carrying this T cell receptor (beta chain) was observed a few times. The target antigen is unknown. Germline is not matched at one junction end, which may reflect a read error. From unsorted bulk tissue weighing roughly 18-30 mg, DNA and RNA were co-extracted. Patients were treatment-naive with chronic HBV infection. This CDR3 region has 19 residues. From germline, CDR1 is SGHAT and CDR2 FQDESV (reference sequence). The data originate from a study of tumor-infiltrating lymphocytes in primary liver carcinoma. Study at large: Recorded tumor stage was T1-T3 N0M0, with diameters of about 4 to 10 cm.

The researchers produced TCR beta cDNA from approximately 460 ng total RNA with a constant-region primer. Sequencing libraries for TCR beta derived from three nested multiplex PCR rounds that used slightly modified ARM-PCR. Researchers ran the first two PCR rounds for roughly 10 cycles each with TRBV1-TRBV30 forward primers and a C-beta reverse primer. TCRdb reprocessed the multiplex PCR reads with MiXCR, giving one entry per CDR3 protein. The sample carries under 130,000 distinct CDR3 sequences, 80% to 85% recorded once. Regarding the study as a whole: Found in all five tumor regions were only about 8-25% of top clones.

The chain has TRBV11-1 and TRBJ2-3; a weak D match, TRBD2 (6 bases). The sequenced sample consisted of liver tumor tissue from sampling region 3. Subset noted: tumor region T3, left-lateral pole. The TCR comes from a middle-aged man with primary liver carcinoma and hepatitis B virus infection. Here the CDR3 reads CTSSSGGSSVGARIDTQYF. The CDR3 DNA reads TGTACCAGCAGCTCTGGGGGGAGCTCTGTTGGAGCCCGCATAGATACGCAATATTTT.